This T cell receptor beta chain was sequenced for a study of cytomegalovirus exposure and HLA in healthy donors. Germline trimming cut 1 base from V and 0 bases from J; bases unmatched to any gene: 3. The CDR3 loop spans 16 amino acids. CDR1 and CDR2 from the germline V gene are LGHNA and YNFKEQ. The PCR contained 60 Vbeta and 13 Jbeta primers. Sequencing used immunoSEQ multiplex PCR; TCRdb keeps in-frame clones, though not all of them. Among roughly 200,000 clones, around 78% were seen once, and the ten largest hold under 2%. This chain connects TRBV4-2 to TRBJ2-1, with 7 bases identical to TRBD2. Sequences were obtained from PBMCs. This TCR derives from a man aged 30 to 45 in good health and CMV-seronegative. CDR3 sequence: CASSQGGGSSYNEQFF. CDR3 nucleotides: TGTGCCAGCAGCCAAGGAGGCGGGAGCTCCTACAATGAGCAGTTCTTC.